This is a list of T cell receptor beta chains from one sample in a study of OX40 agonist ivuxolimab in advanced cancers. Measured with immunoSEQ multiplex PCR; TCRdb has only the in-frame clones, and not every one. Altogether 95,000 to 100,000 clones are present, approximately 80% being singletons, with the ten largest covering roughly 1.6%. The sample consisted of CD4+ or CD8+ T cells sorted from blood, taken in a trial of the OX40 agonist ivuxolimab. Source of these receptors: an adult with an advanced solid tumor such as melanoma, head and neck, liver or kidney cancer. CDR3s include the opening cysteine and the closing phenylalanine or tryptophan. A D gene is named only where the DNA matches it firmly. Rows may omit the clone size; those that give it use once, few, many or a size class.

j_gene	d_gene	v_gene	abundance	CDR3aa	CDR3nt
TRBJ1-3	TRBD1	TRBV9	-	CASSVAGSGGTGNTIYF	TGTGCCAGCAGCGTAGCCGGGTCAGGGGGCACTGGAAACACCATATATTTT
TRBJ1-5	-	TRBV6-1	-	CASSWGTNQPQHF	TGTGCCAGCAGTTGGGGGACTAATCAGCCCCAGCATTTT
TRBJ1-3	-	TRBV15	-	CATSRDPGAAGNTIYF	TGTGCCACCAGCAGAGATCCGGGGGCAGCTGGAAACACCATATATTTT
TRBJ1-2	-	TRBV5-1	-	CASSLNAAHGYTF	TGCGCCAGCAGCTTGAATGCAGCGCATGGCTACACCTTC
TRBJ2-7	TRBD1	TRBV6-1	-	CARRDRGNSYEQYF	TGTGCCCGACGGGACAGGGGGAACTCCTACGAGCAGTACTTC
TRBJ1-2	-	TRBV6-1	-	CASSEGVPVNYGYTF	TGTGCCAGCAGTGAAGGGGTCCCCGTAAACTATGGCTACACCTTC
TRBJ2-7	TRBD2	TRBV14	-	CASSFRLAEMQYF	TGTGCCAGCAGCTTCCGACTAGCGGAGATGCAGTACTTC
TRBJ2-3	TRBD1	TRBV6-1	once	CASSEGQGGTDTQYF	TGTGCCAGCAGTGAAGGGCAGGGGGGCACAGATACGCAGTATTTT
TRBJ1-3	-	TRBV30	once	CAWSVNWALRNTIYF	TGTGCCTGGAGTGTAAATTGGGCCCTCCGGAACACCATATATTTT
TRBJ2-1	TRBD2	TRBV6-1	-	CASRSGGSYNEQFF	TGTGCCAGCAGATCGGGGGGCTCCTACAATGAGCAGTTCTTC
TRBJ2-5	TRBD1	TRBV6-5	-	CASSYGTGQETQYF	TGTGCCAGCAGTTATGGGACAGGGCAAGAGACCCAGTACTTC
TRBJ2-1	-	TRBV20-1	-	CSARLNNEQFF	TGCAGTGCTAGACTAAACAATGAGCAGTTCTTC
TRBJ2-7	-	TRBV11-2	-	CASSLDRGEQYF	TGTGCCAGCAGCTTAGACAGGGGCGAGCAGTACTTC
TRBJ2-7	TRBD1	TRBV19	-	CASSNRGVSYEQYF	TGTGCCAGTAGTAACAGGGGAGTCTCCTACGAGCAGTACTTC
TRBJ2-7	-	TRBV15	few	CATSRDGYEQYF	TGTGCCACCAGCAGAGACGGTTACGAGCAGTACTTC
TRBJ1-1	TRBD1	TRBV7-8	once	CASSWTGGAEAFF	TGTGCCAGCAGCTGGACAGGGGGCGCTGAAGCTTTCTTT
TRBJ1-3	TRBD1	TRBV6-6	-	CASTASDRAGNTIYF	TGTGCCAGCACCGCATCAGACAGGGCGGGAAACACCATATATTTT
TRBJ2-7	TRBD2	TRBV18	-	CASSPPGGGQGYEQYF	TGTGCCAGCTCACCACCCGGGGGAGGGCAAGGCTACGAGCAGTACTTC
TRBJ2-1	TRBD2	TRBV28	few	CATRRLAGGPNNEQFF	TGTGCCACCCGGCGACTAGCGGGGGGGCCGAACAATGAGCAGTTCTTC
TRBJ2-1	-	TRBV20-1	-	CSARDGYEQFF	TGCAGTGCTAGAGATGGATATGAGCAGTTCTTC
TRBJ1-6	-	TRBV7-9	-	CASSPDIYASPLHF	TGTGCCAGCAGCCCCGACATTTATGCTTCACCCCTCCACTTT
TRBJ1-5	-	TRBV5-6	few	CASSLASQGPYQPQHF	TGTGCCAGCAGCTTGGCCTCGCAGGGACCGTATCAGCCCCAGCATTTT
TRBJ1-2	-	TRBV5-1	-	CASSLADLYGYTF	TGCGCCAGCAGCTTGGCGGACCTTTATGGCTACACCTTC
TRBJ1-2	TRBD1	TRBV5-6	-	CASSPTGQGYYGYTF	TGTGCCAGCAGCCCGACGGGACAGGGATACTATGGCTACACCTTC
TRBJ1-6	TRBD1	TRBV13	-	CASSLRRQGIHSPLHF	TGTGCCAGCAGCTTACGAAGACAGGGGATTCATTCACCCCTCCACTTT
TRBJ2-1	TRBD1	TRBV4-1	-	CASSQGAGQAYNEQFF	TGCGCCAGCAGCCAAGGAGCTGGACAGGCCTACAATGAGCAGTTCTTC
TRBJ2-5	TRBD2	TRBV18	-	CASSLYSGGLETQYF	TGTGCCAGCTCACTTTATAGCGGGGGTTTGGAGACCCAGTACTTC
TRBJ2-7	TRBD1	TRBV30	-	CAWNRDSYEQYF	TGTGCCTGGAACCGGGACAGCTACGAGCAGTACTTC
TRBJ1-6	TRBD1	TRBV11-2	-	CASSFHRGTGGRNSPLHF	TGTGCCAGCAGTTTCCATCGTGGGACAGGGGGGCGTAATTCACCCCTCCACTTT
TRBJ1-1	-	TRBV6-5	-	CASSPQVTNTEAFF	TGTGCCAGCAGTCCACAGGTCACGAACACTGAAGCTTTCTTT
TRBJ2-7	TRBD1	TRBV9	few	CASSVGQGPYEQYF	TGTGCCAGCAGCGTGGGACAGGGACCCTACGAGCAGTACTTC
TRBJ2-5	-	TRBV11-1	-	CASSPNRETQYF	TGTGCCAGCAGCCCTAACAGGGAGACCCAGTACTTC